This is a list of T cell receptor beta chains from one sample in a study of blood T cells in healthy people across ages. TCRdb fed the 5' RACE reads into MiXCR, producing one record per CDR3 protein. This sample has roughly 1,100,000 distinct CDR3 sequences, with under 30% found just once. The same data also went into a second study, on T cells of mothers and their children.

The specimen was blood. Receptors were obtained from a girl aged 2 to 9 in good health. The CDR3 runs from the conserved cysteine through the conserved F or W. Fields, in order: V gene, CDR3 protein.

TRBV20-1 CSASWGAYEQYF
TRBV27 CASSLSRDLNIQYF
TRBV11-2 CASSIKGARNYGYTF
TRBV27 CASSFLPGRVDDEQFF
TRBV28 CASSSGTSGGAADTQYF
TRBV29-1 CSVQRSRGETQYF
TRBV7-2 CASSLAGRGEQFF
TRBV7-2 CASSFWTGGNYGYTF
TRBV20-1 CSARRGFATNEKLFF
TRBV20-1 CSARDLAGGRFDEQYF
TRBV12-3/TRBV12-4 CASSLAGRVDPGYTF
TRBV11-1 CASSLTGGAGQPQHF
TRBV29-1 CSVGGGQLTDTQYF
TRBV29-1 CSVQGALNTEAFF
TRBV4-1 CASSQYAGAHNEQFF
TRBV6-5 CASSYNIIGGRLSYEQYF
TRBV10-3 CAISESGTSGSNEQFF
TRBV16 CASSHFKNYGYTF
TRBV7-3 CASSSGQPNTEAFF
TRBV28 CANGQGSTDTQYF
TRBV9 CASSDRTGELFF
TRBV12-3/TRBV12-4 CASSLYSDSNQPQHF
TRBV20-1 CSARVGLTGGALNTEAFF
TRBV4-1 CASSFSEGTDTQYF
TRBV3-1 CASSLRALNEQFF
TRBV7-8 CASSLGRQINQPQHF
TRBV5-1 CASRSLTYNVQFF
TRBV6-2/TRBV6-3 CASSEGSDFLGEQYF
TRBV7-2 CASSTVEDSGRVDTQYF
TRBV3-1 CASSWGTGANVLTF
TRBV25-1 CASSEYFSLRGTGNYNEQFF
TRBV24-1 CAASPGANEQFF